This entry is about one T cell receptor (beta chain). Its antigen is still unknown. No base quality information exists; no much larger clone differs at one position. CDR1 MNHEY and CDR2 SMNVEV are derived from the germline V gene (reference sequence). Germline trimming amounts to 1 base on V and 6 bases on J, with 6 as the count of junction bases outside the gene matches. From the cysteine through the phenylalanine, the CDR3 covers 16 amino acids. The DNA shown is the 48-base CDR3, in frame from base 1. This sample stems from a study of blood T cell repertoires in COVID-19 (dated by TCRdb to 2018 to 2021). In the study overall: The collaborator samples originated in the United States, Italy and Spain and spanned the acute and convalescent phases of COVID-19. The prospective study material was composed of cDNA or gDNA derived from T cells, B-cell-depleted T cells, or PBMCs. The dataset comprised deeply sampled blood TCRbeta repertoires from subjects exposed to, actively infected with, or recovered from COVID-19. The repertoires were released in a freely available public database meant as a resource for research on the immune response to SARS-CoV-2. Samples came from the ongoing ImmuneRACE study (first 160 participants) plus 1,254 subjects from 6 global collaborators. A de-identified subject ID, COVID-19 status, age in years and sex were almost always included in the sample metadata. Where available, HLA class I and class II types were obtained from metadata supplied by the sample provider rather than from assay-based typing. Study-wide conclusions, independent of this receptor: The quantity of clinical and demographic metadata differed by source and by participant and was supplied without curation.

The collaborating institutions used their own protocols to collect whole blood in K2EDTA tubes. For TCRbeta analysis, collaborators shipped samples as frozen whole blood, isolated PBMCs, or DNA extracted from either of those sample types. TCRbeta CDR3 regions were amplified from genomic DNA using the immunoSEQ Assay, a bias-controlled multiplex PCR. The study's processing was this. The number of nucleated cells in each sample was estimated by amplification of reference gene primers within the assay. To quantify the absolute abundance of each unique TCRbeta CDR3 rearrangement, sequence reads were collapsed and filtered. For each sample, productive Simpson clonality was calculated as the square root of Simpson's diversity index across productive rearrangements. TCRdb retrieved this table from immuneACCESS and kept in-frame rearrangements only. Not all clones are present; in checked studies, unresolved V genes account for under half, and no reason is known for the remainder. V, J and clone size are taken as reported in that table, and D and trimming were inferred from the DNA itself. Counted in this sample were 150,000 to 200,000 clones; 70% to 90% of them appeared once. Over 2.5% of the sample belongs to the ten largest clones.

This receptor was identified in a man aged 55 to 70 with acute or convalescent COVID-19. Specimen: peripheral blood. The V and J segments used are TRBV27 and TRBJ2-2; 9 nucleotides in the junction match TRBD2. CDR3 region: CASSLFRGRGAGELFF. The nucleotide sequence reads as follows: TGTGCCAGCAGTTTATTCCGCGGGAGGGGCGCCGGGGAGCTGTTTTTT.